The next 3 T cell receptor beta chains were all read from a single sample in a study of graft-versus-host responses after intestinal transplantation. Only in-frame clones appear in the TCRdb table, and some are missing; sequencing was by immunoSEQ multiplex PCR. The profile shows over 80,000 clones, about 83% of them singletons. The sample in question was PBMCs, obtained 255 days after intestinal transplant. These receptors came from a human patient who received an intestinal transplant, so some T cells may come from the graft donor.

The CDR3 loop reads CASSKRDSQETQYF. The CDR3 DNA sequence: TGCGCCAGCAGCAAACGGGACTCTCAAGAGACCCAGTACTTC. The chain recombines TRBV4-1 with TRBJ2-5, with TRBD2 as a possible D gene (6 bases). Germline values: CDR1 MGHRA, CDR2 YSYEKL. Between the trimmed V and J ends, which lost 5 bases and 2 bases, there was a span of 12 bases. The CDR3 contains 14 residues.

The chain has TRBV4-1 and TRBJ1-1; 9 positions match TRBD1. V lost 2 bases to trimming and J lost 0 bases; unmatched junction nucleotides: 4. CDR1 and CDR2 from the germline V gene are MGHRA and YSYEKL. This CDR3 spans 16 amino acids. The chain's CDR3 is CASSQRQGGMNTEAFF. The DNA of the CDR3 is TGCGCCAGCAGCCAACGACAGGGGGGAATGAACACTGAAGCTTTCTTT.

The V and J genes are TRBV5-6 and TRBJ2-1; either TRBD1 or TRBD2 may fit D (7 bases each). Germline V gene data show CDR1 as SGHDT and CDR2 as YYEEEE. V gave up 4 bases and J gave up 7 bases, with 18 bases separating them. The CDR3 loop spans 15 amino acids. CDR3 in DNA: TGTGCCAGCAGCCAGGGAGGGGGCGACTGGAATGAGCAGTTCTTC. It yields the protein CASSQGGGDWNEQFF.